The next 21 T cell receptor beta chains were all read from a single sample in a study of cytomegalovirus exposure and HLA in healthy donors. The primer mix had 60 Vbeta and 13 Jbeta primers. The table came from immunoSEQ multiplex PCR; TCRdb's copy has only in-frame clones and leaves some out. The sample includes 150,000 to 200,000 clones, under 85% of them seen just once. Sequencing used PBMCs. The receptors were gathered from a man in his fifties in good health and CMV-seropositive.

This chain links TRBV7-9 with TRBJ1-2; possible D gene TRBD1, 6 bases. CDR1 and CDR2 (germline): SEHNR, FQNEAQ (reference sequence). V was pared by 3 bases and J by 6 bases, with 14 bases between. CDR3 size: 14 residues. Here the CDR3 reads CASSFMEGGDGYTF. CDR3 in DNA: TGTGCCAGCAGCTTCATGGAAGGGGGAGATGGCTACACCTTC.

V usage is TRBV19 and J usage is TRBJ2-1; no clear D gene. The ends were cut back, 5 bases at V and 13 bases at J, with 12 bases in the middle. The germline gives CDR1 LNHDA, CDR2 SQIVND (reference sequence). This CDR3 is 11 amino acids long. This chain's CDR3 is CASSPKETQFF. The CDR3 DNA sequence: TGTGCCAGTAGTCCAAAGGAGACCCAGTTCTTC.

The V call is TRBV11-2, the J call TRBJ1-4, with D unclear. The V and J ends lost 3 bases and 7 bases respectively, with 6 bases between them. The CDR3 spans 12 residues. Germline CDR1 SGHAT, CDR2 FQNNGV. CDR3 bases: TGTGCCAGCAGCTTTGGAGGTGAAAAACTGTTTTTT. As protein: CASSFGGEKLFF. Supplemented by reference TRBV11-2 and TRBJ1-4, the full variable domain reads EAGVAQSPRYKIIEKRQSVAFWCNPISGHATLYWYQQILGQGPKLLIQFQNNGVVDDSQLPKDRFSAERLKGVDSTLKIQPAKLEDSAVYLCASSFGGEKLFFGSGTQLSVL.

This clone is a singleton in its sample. The DNA of the CDR3 is TGTGCCATCAGTGACGGGGGAAGGGTGGTGGACACCATATATTTT. Its translation is CAISDGGRVVDTIYF. This chain joins TRBV10-3 and TRBJ1-3, with D maybe TRBD1 (5 bases). Deletions cut 3 bases from V and 8 bases from J, with 17 bases between. This CDR3 is 15 amino acids long. Germline V CDR1 and CDR2: ENHRY, SYGVKD.

This rearrangement joins TRBV28 to TRBJ2-7, with 10 bases aligning to TRBD2. Germline V gene lookup returns CDR1 MDHEN and CDR2 SYDVKM. V was clipped by 6 bases and J by 3 bases; unmatched bases: 11. The CDR3 is made up of 16 amino acids. The CDR3 DNA reads as TGTGCCAGCAGCCCCTGGCTAGCGGGAGCGTTCTACGAGCAGTACTTC. This gives the protein CASSPWLAGAFYEQYF.

V gene TRBV11-2 combines with J gene TRBJ1-1; 7 positions match TRBD1. Germline assignment: CDR1 SGHAT and CDR2 FQNNGV. The CDR3 is 15 residues long. The V gene end was trimmed by 0 bases and the J gene end by 4 bases; junction bases not matched to a gene: 5. This CDR3 reads CASSLEGTASTEAFF. Written as DNA, the CDR3 is TGTGCCAGCAGCTTAGAGGGGACAGCCAGCACTGAAGCTTTCTTT.

CDR3 in amino acids: CSVVGGGRAVSYNEQFF. CDR3 sequence (DNA): TGCAGCGTTGTTGGGGGCGGGAGGGCGGTTTCCTACAATGAGCAGTTCTTC. V usage is TRBV29-1 and J usage is TRBJ2-1, with 9 bases matching TRBD2. This CDR3 has 17 amino acids. Germline V CDR1 and CDR2: SQVTM, ANQGSEA. The junction had 11 bases not matched to a gene; V was cut back by 4 bases and J by 1 base.

This clone turned up a few times. The CDR3 spells CASSYLENTEAFF. CDR3 DNA sequence: TGTGCCAGCAGTTACCTAGAGAACACTGAAGCTTTCTTT. The V and J genes are TRBV6-5 and TRBJ1-1; D call uncertain. The CDR3 spans 13 residues. The ends were cut back, 2 bases at V and 1 base at J, with 5 bases in the middle. Germline V gives CDR1 MNHEY, CDR2 SVGAGI.

The genes are TRBV5-1 and TRBJ2-5, with TRBD1 identical over 8 bases. The CDR3 covers 14 residues. CDR1 is SGHRS, CDR2 YFSETQ, per germline. The junction had 4 bases not matched to a gene; V was cut back by 2 bases and J by 4 bases. The CDR3 sequence: CASSLGQGAETQYF. Written as DNA, the CDR3 is TGCGCCAGCAGCTTAGGACAGGGTGCAGAGACCCAGTACTTC.

The genes are TRBV11-2 and TRBJ2-5, with 12 bases fitting TRBD2. Germline CDR1 is SGHAT and CDR2 is FQNNGV. After removal of 5 bases from V and 4 bases from J, the junction contained 14 bases not matched to a gene. The CDR3 has 18 residues. CDR3: CASSPLAGGILLGETQYF. The CDR3 nucleotides are TGTGCCAGCAGCCCTCTAGCGGGAGGGATCCTTTTGGGAGAGACCCAGTACTTC.

The CDR3 bases are TGTGCCTGGAGTGACGGGAGTTTGGCTGGGGCCAACGTCCTGACTTTC. Translation gives CAWSDGSLAGANVLTF. The V gene is TRBV30, the J gene TRBJ2-6, with D maybe TRBD2 (6 bases). Trimming took 1 base from V and 2 from J, leaving 12 bases between them. The CDR3 is 16 amino acids. Germline-derived CDR1 and CDR2 are GTSNPN and SVGIG (reference sequence).

This chain connects TRBV7-9 to TRBJ2-3; D possibly corresponds to TRBD2 (6 bases). V gave up 5 bases and J gave up 4 bases, with 19 bases separating them. CDR3 length equals 16 residues. Germline V gene sequence: CDR1 SEHNR, CDR2 FQNEAQ (reference sequence). CDR3: CASSRFSLARADTQYF. The CDR3 DNA is TGTGCCAGCAGCCGATTTTCACTAGCCAGGGCAGATACGCAGTATTTT.

The chain links TRBV29-1 to TRBJ2-6, with 7 positions matching TRBD1. The CDR3 totals 17 residues. Germline CDR1 is SQVTM and CDR2 is ANQGSEA. Trimming removed 5 bases from V and 0 bases from J; junction bases left unmatched: 10. Here the CDR3 reads CSVSGDSYNSGANVLTF. Written as DNA, the CDR3 is TGCAGCGTTTCCGGGGACAGCTACAACTCTGGGGCCAACGTCCTGACTTTC.

Details on this clone: One end of the junction fails to match germline, which may point to a read error. The chain recombines TRBV7-9 with TRBJ2-2; 12 bases line up with TRBD2. This CDR3 is built from 16 residues. Germline V gene data show CDR1 as SEHNR and CDR2 as FQNEAQ (reference sequence). The CDR3 spells CSSSRGLAGNTGELFF. CDR3 bases: TGTTCCAGCAGCCGAGGACTAGCGGGAAACACCGGGGAGCTGTTTTTT.

This clone has only one observation. This sequence joins TRBV5-4 and TRBJ2-1; D not resolved. CDR1 and CDR2 (germline): SGHNT, YYREEE (reference sequence). Trimming left V 3 bases short and J 8 bases short, with 21 bases between. The CDR3 loop spans 16 amino acids. As DNA, the CDR3 is TGTGCCAGCAGCTCGCCGCCTCCCTCCAGTGCCTATGAGCAGTTCTTC. Residues: CASSSPPPSSAYEQFF.

This rearrangement joins TRBV27 to TRBJ2-2, with TRBD2 as a possible D gene (5 bases). V shed 3 bases and J shed 7 bases, with 12 bases lying between them. In germline, CDR1 is MNHEY, CDR2 SMNVEV (reference sequence). The CDR3 is made up of 14 amino acids. The CDR3 DNA follows: TGTGCCAGCAGTTTTTTTCTAGGAGGCGGGGAGCTGTTTTTT. It is translated as CASSFFLGGGELFF.

The rearrangement links TRBV29-1 to TRBJ2-1; 13 bases align to TRBD2. Germline assignment: CDR1 SQVTM and CDR2 ANQGSEA. J gave up 6 bases and V 3 bases, and 5 bases lay outside the gene matches. The CDR3 consists of 15 residues. The CDR3 region is CSVEIGTSGANEQFF. Written as DNA, the CDR3 is TGCAGCGTTGAGATAGGGACTAGCGGGGCCAATGAGCAGTTCTTC.

This clone has only a few counts. The CDR3 nucleotides are TGTGCCAGCAGACTCAGGGGGGAACAGCCCCAGCATTTT. Its translation: CASRLRGEQPQHF. The chain has TRBV6-5 and TRBJ1-5; 7 bases align to TRBD1. Unmatched junction bases numbered 6, after V lost 6 bases and J lost 7 bases. CDR1 MNHEY and CDR2 SVGAGI come from the germline V gene. The CDR3 loop spans 13 amino acids.

The V and J genes are TRBV7-3 and TRBJ2-5; 9 bases map to TRBD2. The CDR3 has 15 residues. With 1 base clipped from V and 4 bases from J, the junction kept 4 bases outside the gene matches. Germline CDR1 reads SGHTA; CDR2 reads FQGTGA. CDR3 nucleotides: TGTGCCAGCAGCTTAAGGGCGGGAGGGGGAGAGACCCAGTACTTC. Translation: CASSLRAGGGETQYF.

J is TRBJ1-6 and V is TRBV15; no firm D call. CDR1 is LNHNV, CDR2 YYDKDF, per germline (reference sequence). This CDR3 has 14 amino acids. Trimming cost V 0 bases and J 9 bases, with 9 bases left between them. Here the CDR3 reads CATSREQNPSPLHF. CDR3 in DNA: TGTGCCACCAGCAGAGAACAGAACCCTTCACCCCTCCACTTT.

CDR3 DNA: TGTGCCAGCAGAGGGGACAGCGCCTATGGCTACACCTTC. Translated, it gives CASRGDSAYGYTF. V and J are TRBV25-1 and TRBJ1-2; 7 bases agree with TRBD1. V gave up 6 bases and J gave up 4 bases; unmatched junction bases: 5. The V gene's germline CDR1 is MGHDK and CDR2 SYGVNS. CDR3 length: 13 amino acids.